This TCR beta chain was identified in a study of immune cell composition in non-small cell lung cancer. Study-wide context: Most cases were lung adenocarcinoma or squamous cell carcinoma.

Findings and limits, study-wide: Smoking pack-years did not significantly correlate with tumour TCR-beta clonality. Tumour-reactive clones were not shown to match dominant in vivo tumour clones.

The CDR3 is made up of 17 amino acids. In germline, CDR1 is SEHNR, CDR2 FQNEAQ (reference sequence). After removal of 2 bases from V and 6 bases from J, the junction contained 10 bases not matched to a gene. With respect to this clone: The antigen is not known.

Generated by immunoSEQ multiplex PCR, the TCRdb table keeps only in-frame clones and is missing some. Of under 3,000 clones in the sample, roughly 81% are singletons; the top ten hold roughly 7%. Material: lung tumor tissue. The V and J genes are TRBV7-9 and TRBJ2-2, with 9 bases identical to TRBD1. The TCR was taken from a human donor with non-small cell lung cancer. This chain's CDR3 is CASSLLPGQGSPGELFF. The CDR3 DNA reads TGTGCCAGCAGCTTACTTCCGGGACAGGGATCCCCCGGGGAGCTGTTTTTT.